These 32 T cell receptor beta chains were sequenced from one sample in a study of CXCR3-negative and CXCR3-positive naive CD8 T cells. Study observations and caveats: The TRB CDR3s that CXCR3-positive naive cells carried were more hydrophobic than those of CXCR3-negative naive cells.

All TRB cDNA libraries came from 5' RACE performed with UMI labels. TCRdb reprocessed the 5' RACE reads, with one entry per CDR3 protein and no DNA. This repertoire includes about 130,000 distinct CDR3 sequences. The antigens these receptors bind are not known. Sequencing used naive CXCR3+ CD8+ T cells from blood. Subset noted: CD45RO-CCR7+CD27+CD95- naive CD8+ T cells expressing CXCR3 (TNR3+). Source of these receptors: a human donor in good health. Some clones in this sample may be carry-over from other donors' samples.

The chain employs TRBV7-9 and TRBJ1-2; TCRdb reports TRBD1, a call that lacks DNA to check it against. The CDR3 runs to 14 residues. Germline CDR1 is SEHNR and CDR2 is FQNEAQ (reference sequence). This CDR3 reads CASSLARGAGGYTF.

This chain connects TRBV6-4 to TRBJ2-1. This CDR3 has 15 amino acids. The germline V gene has CDR1 MRHNA and CDR2 SNTAGT. CDR3 sequence: CASSEAGSSYNEQFF.

J is TRBJ2-7 and V is TRBV23-1; TCRdb picks TRBD2, but there is no DNA to check that call. TRBV23-1 is an ORF, and what it does is uncertain. This CDR3 is built from 14 residues. The CDR3 loop is CASSQGRRYYEQYF.

This sequence joins TRBV4-2 and TRBJ2-7; TCRdb's D call, TRBD2, is unchecked because there is no DNA. Germline CDR1 and CDR2: LGHNA and YNFKEQ. The CDR3 is 13 amino acids. CDR3 protein: CASSRTGSPEQYF.

The V gene is TRBV7-9, the J gene TRBJ2-3; without DNA, the TCRdb call of TRBD1 cannot be checked. CDR1 is SEHNR and CDR2 is FQNEAQ in the germline V gene (reference sequence). The CDR3 totals 15 residues. The CDR3 here is CASSYGGFSTDTQYF.

The V gene is TRBV11-1, the J gene TRBJ2-1; TCRdb's D call, TRBD2, is unchecked because there is no DNA. CDR1 and CDR2 (germline): SGHAT, FQDESV (reference sequence). CDR3 length: 16 amino acids. This CDR3 is CASSLFGGSSYNEQFF.

V gene TRBV27 combines with J gene TRBJ2-2; TCRdb lists TRBD1, though no DNA is available to test this call. The CDR3 has 14 residues. The germline gives CDR1 MNHEY, CDR2 SMNVEV (reference sequence). This CDR3 reads CASSLGTGAGELFF.

The V and J genes are TRBV15 and TRBJ1-1; without DNA, the TCRdb call of TRBD1 cannot be checked. Germline-derived CDR1 and CDR2 are LNHNV and YYDKDF (reference sequence). The CDR3 is made up of 16 amino acids. The CDR3 here is CATSRDWARGADGAFF.

This chain joins TRBV7-3 and TRBJ2-5; TCRdb outputs TRBD2, but without DNA this stays unchecked. CDR1 and CDR2 from the germline V gene are SGHTA and FQGTGA. This CDR3 has 20 residues. CDR3 region: CASSTHGRGLAPDAKETQYF.

This rearrangement joins TRBV12-5 to TRBJ1-2; absent DNA, TCRdb's TRBD1 call cannot be checked. The CDR3 is 14 residues long. The germline CDR1 and CDR2 sequences are LGHNT and FRNRAP. CDR3 sequence: CASGLATGIYGYTF.

The chain recombines TRBV28 with TRBJ2-3. The CDR3 extends over 15 amino acids. Germline V gives CDR1 MDHEN, CDR2 SYDVKM. The chain's CDR3 is CASNTVWGHTDTQYF.

The V call is TRBV20-1, the J call TRBJ1-2; TCRdb lists TRBD1, though no DNA is available to test this call. The CDR3 runs to 14 residues. The germline V gene encodes CDR1 DFQATT and CDR2 SNEGSKA (reference sequence). CDR3 residues: CSARERGTYYGYTF.

The V gene is TRBV4-3, the J gene TRBJ2-7. Germline CDR1 is LGHNA and CDR2 is YSLEER. The CDR3 loop spans 15 amino acids. This chain's CDR3 is CASSQAEKSSYEQYF.

The gene calls are TRBV7-9 and TRBJ2-7; lacking DNA, the TRBD1 call made by TCRdb goes unchecked. Germline CDR1 and CDR2: SEHNR and FQNEAQ (reference sequence). This CDR3 is 15 amino acids long. This CDR3 is CASSLVETGHYEQYF.

The chain links TRBV28 to TRBJ2-1; checking the TCRdb D call of TRBD1 is not possible without DNA. This CDR3 comprises 15 residues. Germline V lookup: CDR1 MDHEN, CDR2 SYDVKM. CDR3 residues: CASSYTPVANNEQFF.

V is TRBV7-2 and J is TRBJ2-7. This CDR3 comprises 17 residues. Germline V lookup: CDR1 SGHTA, CDR2 FQGNSA. The CDR3 loop reads CASSLEFSVDSSYEQYF.

This sequence joins TRBV5-1 and TRBJ2-1; TCRdb's D gene call, TRBD2, goes unchecked for lack of DNA. The CDR3 has 15 amino acids. Germline CDR1 and CDR2: SGHRS and YFSETQ. The CDR3 sequence: CASRAGGASYNEQFF.

This chain connects TRBV4-3 to TRBJ2-7. The length of the CDR3 is 14 residues. The V gene's germline CDR1 is LGHNA and CDR2 YSLEER. CDR3 sequence reads: CASSQALVGGEQYF.

The chain employs TRBV29-1 and TRBJ2-3; the TRBD1 assignment by TCRdb is unverifiable without DNA. Germline loops: CDR1 SQVTM, CDR2 ANQGSEA. The CDR3 consists of 15 residues. The CDR3 sequence is CSVDFGDRGSDTQYF.

This chain links TRBV7-9 with TRBJ2-7. This CDR3 contains 14 residues. Germline V gene sequence: CDR1 SEHNR, CDR2 FQNEAQ (reference sequence). The CDR3 sequence: CASSLATADMEQYF.

The rearrangement links TRBV7-6 to TRBJ1-5. The CDR3 has 15 amino acids. Germline V gene sequence: CDR1 SGHVS, CDR2 FNYEAQ. CDR3: CASSPTTGGDQPQHF. The variable domain in full, with the rest retrieved from reference TRBV7-6 and TRBJ1-5, is GAGVSQSPRYKVTKRGQDVALRCDPISGHVSLYWYRQALGQGPEFLTYFNYEAQQDKSGLPNDRFSAERPEGSISTLTIQRTEQRDSAMYRCASSPTTGGDQPQHFGDGTRLSIL.

The rearrangement uses TRBV29-1 and TRBJ2-6; TCRdb reports TRBD2, a call that lacks DNA to check it against. Per germline, CDR1 SQVTM and CDR2 ANQGSEA. The CDR3 loop spans 14 amino acids. The CDR3 sequence is CSVSEGSFANVLTF.

The CDR3 loop reads CASSLTTAGAQYF. The chain has TRBV7-2 and TRBJ2-3; the TCRdb D gene call, TRBD2, has no DNA to confirm it. The germline V gene has CDR1 SGHTA and CDR2 FQGNSA. The CDR3 is made up of 13 amino acids.

The chain uses TRBV5-1 and TRBJ2-1. Germline V CDR1 and CDR2: SGHRS, YFSETQ. The CDR3 loop spans 14 amino acids. The CDR3 loop reads CASSSTDIYNEQFF. The full variable domain, rest sourced from reference TRBV5-1 and TRBJ2-1, is KAGVTQTPRYLIKTRGQQVTLSCSPISGHRSVSWYQQTPGQGLQFLFEYFSETQRNKGNFPGRFSGRQFSNSRSEMNVSTLELGDSALYLCASSSTDIYNEQFFGPGTRLTVL.

This sequence joins TRBV5-6 and TRBJ2-4; TCRdb gives TRBD1 as the D gene, but with no DNA this cannot be confirmed. The CDR3 runs 16 residues. CDR1 and CDR2 (germline): SGHDT, YYEEEE. The CDR3: CASSATPGGSKNIQYF.

V usage is TRBV5-1 and J usage is TRBJ2-2. The CDR3 is made up of 13 amino acids. Germline CDR1 and CDR2: SGHRS and YFSETQ. CDR3 sequence: CASSFGYDGELFF.

The chain employs TRBV7-9 and TRBJ2-7; TCRdb names TRBD1, which stays unverified in the absence of DNA. The CDR3 length is 14 residues. The germline V gene has CDR1 SEHNR and CDR2 FQNEAQ (reference sequence). CDR3 protein: CASSPPDSGYEQYF.

The CDR3 protein is CTSSQERYNEQFF. The chain recombines TRBV18 with TRBJ2-1. CDR1 is KGHSH, CDR2 LQKENI, per germline. This CDR3 is built from 13 residues.

The CDR3 spells CASSLSTGGTNEKLFF. This rearrangement joins TRBV7-9 to TRBJ1-4; TCRdb's assignment of TRBD1 cannot be checked, as there is no DNA. Germline V gene data show CDR1 as SEHNR and CDR2 as FQNEAQ (reference sequence). CDR3 size: 16 residues.

This chain joins TRBV14 and TRBJ2-1. Germline V gene sequence: CDR1 SGHDN, CDR2 FVKESK. The CDR3 consists of 14 residues. The CDR3: CASSQAGAYNEQFF. The whole variable domain, remainder taken from reference TRBV14 and TRBJ2-1, is EAGVTQFPSHSVIEKGQTVTLRCDPISGHDNLYWYRRVMGKEIKFLLHFVKESKQDESGMPNNRFLAERTGGTYSTLKVQPAELEDSGVYFCASSQAGAYNEQFFGPGTRLTVL.

This sequence joins TRBV7-3 and TRBJ2-2; TCRdb designates TRBD1, a call that cannot be tested without DNA. Germline V gene data show CDR1 as SGHTA and CDR2 as FQGTGA. This CDR3 has 14 residues. The CDR3 region is CASSSDRGTGELFF. Filled out from reference TRBV7-3 and TRBJ2-2, the complete variable domain reads GAGVSQTPSNKVTEKGKYVELRCDPISGHTALYWYRQSLGQGPEFLIYFQGTGAADDSGLPNDRFFAVRPEGSVSTLKIQRTERGDSAVYLCASSSDRGTGELFFGEGSRLTVL.

This chain connects TRBV7-6 to TRBJ2-7; absent DNA, TCRdb's TRBD2 call cannot be checked. Germline lookup yields CDR1 SGHVS and CDR2 FNYEAQ. This CDR3 is built from 18 residues. This CDR3 is CASSLAHGASGLTYEQYF.